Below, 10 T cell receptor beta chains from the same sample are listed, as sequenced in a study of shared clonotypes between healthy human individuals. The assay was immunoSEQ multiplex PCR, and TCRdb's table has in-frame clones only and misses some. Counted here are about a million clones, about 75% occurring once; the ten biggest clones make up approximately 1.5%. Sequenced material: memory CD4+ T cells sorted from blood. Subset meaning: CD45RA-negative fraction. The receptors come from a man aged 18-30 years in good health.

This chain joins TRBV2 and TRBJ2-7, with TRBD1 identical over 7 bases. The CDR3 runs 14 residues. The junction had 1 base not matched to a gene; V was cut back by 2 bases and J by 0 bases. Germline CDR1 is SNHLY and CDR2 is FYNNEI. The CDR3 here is CASSEHRGSYEQYF. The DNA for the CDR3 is TGTGCCAGCAGTGAACACAGGGGCTCCTACGAGCAGTACTTC.

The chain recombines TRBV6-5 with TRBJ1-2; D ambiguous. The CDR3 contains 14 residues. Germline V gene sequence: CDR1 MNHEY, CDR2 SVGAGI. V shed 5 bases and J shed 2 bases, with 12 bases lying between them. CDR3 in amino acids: CASSPLYGNYGYTF. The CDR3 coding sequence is TGTGCCAGCAGTCCCCTTTACGGCAACTATGGCTACACCTTC.

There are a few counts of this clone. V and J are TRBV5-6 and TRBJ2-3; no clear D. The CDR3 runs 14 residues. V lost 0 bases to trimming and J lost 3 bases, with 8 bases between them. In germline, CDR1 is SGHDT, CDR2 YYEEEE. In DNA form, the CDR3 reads TGTGCCAGCAGCTTGGGACGGCAAACAGATACGCAGTATTTT. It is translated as CASSLGRQTDTQYF.

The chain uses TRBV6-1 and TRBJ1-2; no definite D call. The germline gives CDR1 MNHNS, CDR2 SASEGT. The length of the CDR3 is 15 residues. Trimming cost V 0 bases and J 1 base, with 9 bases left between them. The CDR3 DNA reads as TGTGCCAGCAGTGAAGCGCTTCGGGTTAACTATGGCTACACCTTC. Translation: CASSEALRVNYGYTF.

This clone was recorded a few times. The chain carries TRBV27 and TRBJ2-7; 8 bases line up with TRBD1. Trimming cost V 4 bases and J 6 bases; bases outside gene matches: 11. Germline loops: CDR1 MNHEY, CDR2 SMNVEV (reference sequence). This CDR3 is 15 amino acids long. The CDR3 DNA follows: TGTGCCAGCAGTTCACAAGGACAGGGCCTCGTCGAGCAGTACTTC. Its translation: CASSSQGQGLVEQYF.

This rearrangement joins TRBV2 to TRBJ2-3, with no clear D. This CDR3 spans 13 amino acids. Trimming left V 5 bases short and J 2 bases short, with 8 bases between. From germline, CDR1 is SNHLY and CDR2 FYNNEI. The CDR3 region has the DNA TGTGCCAGCAGTTCCCAGGCCACAGATACGCAGTATTTT. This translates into CASSSQATDTQYF.

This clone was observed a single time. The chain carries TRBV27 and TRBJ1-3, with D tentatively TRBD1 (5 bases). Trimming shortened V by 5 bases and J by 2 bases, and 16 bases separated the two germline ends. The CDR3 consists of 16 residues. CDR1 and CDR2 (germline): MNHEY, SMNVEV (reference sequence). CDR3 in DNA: TGTGCCAGCAGTCCCTTATCAGGCAGGGCTGGAAACACCATATATTTT. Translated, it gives CASSPLSGRAGNTIYF.

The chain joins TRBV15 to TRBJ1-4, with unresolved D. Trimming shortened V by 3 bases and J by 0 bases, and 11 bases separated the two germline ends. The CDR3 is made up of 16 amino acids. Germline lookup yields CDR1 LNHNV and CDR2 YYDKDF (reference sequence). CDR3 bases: TGTGCCACCAGCAGGCCGACCGGTGCAACTAATGAAAAACTGTTTTTT. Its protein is CATSRPTGATNEKLFF.

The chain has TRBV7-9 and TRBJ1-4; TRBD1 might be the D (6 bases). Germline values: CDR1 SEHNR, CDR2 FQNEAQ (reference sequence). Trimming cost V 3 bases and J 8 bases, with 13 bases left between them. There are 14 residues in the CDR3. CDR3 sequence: CASSLGHPGEKLFF. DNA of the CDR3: TGTGCCAGCAGCTTGGGACACCCGGGGGAAAAACTGTTTTTT. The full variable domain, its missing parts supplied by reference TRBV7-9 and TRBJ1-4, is DTGVSQNPRHKITKRGQNVTFRCDPISEHNRLYWYRQTLGQGPEFLTYFQNEAQLEKSRLLSDRFSAERPKGSFSTLEIQRTEQGDSAMYLCASSLGHPGEKLFFGSGTQLSVL.

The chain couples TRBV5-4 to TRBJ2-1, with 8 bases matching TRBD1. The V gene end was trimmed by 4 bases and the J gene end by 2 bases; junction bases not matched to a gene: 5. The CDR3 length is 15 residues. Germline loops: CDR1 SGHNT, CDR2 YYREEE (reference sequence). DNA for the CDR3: TGTGCCAGCAGCCTCAGGGGGCTTACCTACAATGAGCAGTTCTTC. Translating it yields CASSLRGLTYNEQFF.